This entry features one TCR beta chain sequence. The germline V gene encodes CDR1 SGHVS and CDR2 FQNEAQ. Trimming shortened V by 5 bases and J by 4 bases, and 11 bases separated the two germline ends. This CDR3 has 13 residues. The data were taken from a study of blood T cell repertoires in COVID-19. At the level of the study: Acute-phase and convalescent COVID-19 samples originated in the United States, Italy and Spain. Sources were T cells, B-cell-depleted T cells, or PBMCs; the material itself was cDNA or gDNA.

Authors' methods: Reference gene primer amplification in the assay estimated nucleated cell counts. Clones were read by immunoSEQ multiplex PCR, and TCRdb kept only the in-frame ones, dropping some. The V and J calls and clone size come from that table; D and trimming were worked out from the DNA. The sample consists of about 130,000 clones, roughly 80% of them appearing once. The chain uses TRBV7-8 and TRBJ1-2, with D unclear. The TCR comes from a man between 65 and 85 years old with acute or convalescent COVID-19. Sequences were obtained from peripheral blood. The DNA of the CDR3 is TGTGCCAGCAGCCCAGTTAGAGGCTATGGCTACACCTTC. Protein: CASSPVRGYGYTF.